The clone carrying this T cell receptor (beta chain) was seen ten or more times. The antigen remains unidentified. Per the germline V gene, CDR1 is MNHEY and CDR2 is SVGEGT. This CDR3 comprises 15 residues. The V end was cut by 1 base, the J end by 2 bases, with 12 bases between. TCRdb redid the calling of the reads with MiXCR, one entry per CDR3 protein. This table has approximately 290,000 distinct CDR3 sequences, under 30% appearing once. The data stem from a study of T cell repertoires in cytomegalovirus infection. Study at large: Public signatures in TCR beta pointed to CMV infection and matching HLA type. Points from the study as a whole: CMV-specific HLA-C-restricted TCR beta clonotypes dominated the ex vivo response. Carriers of CMV and the relevant HLA type were discriminated by public TCR beta frequency.

The TCR comes from a human donor in good health (CMV status not recorded). Some clones in this sample may be carry-over from other donors' samples. This sequence joins TRBV6-2 or TRBV6-3 and TRBJ2-7; no clear D gene. The sequenced sample was PBMCs. The CDR3 loop is CASSYLLDATYEQYF. The DNA for the CDR3 is TGTGCCAGCAGTTACTTGCTAGACGCTACCTACGAGCAGTACTTC.